This entry features one T cell receptor (beta chain) sequence. This clone's antigen is unknown. No clone much larger than this one lies a single base away; base qualities are absent. What the time point label conveys for this sample: cells obtained before transplantation from donor or recipient. CD3+CD4+ and CD3+CD8+ populations were FACS-sorted from unstimulated pre-transplant donor and recipient cells taken from spleen or lymph nodes. For CDR1 and CDR2, the germline V gene lists SGHAT and FQNNGV. Relative to germline, V is 5 bases shorter and J is 5 bases shorter, with 10 bases between their ends. Reading from cysteine to phenylalanine, the CDR3 counts 13 amino acids. CDR3 DNA only is kept here, 39 bases in frame from base 1. Libraries were prepared through the immunoSEQ multiplex PCR assay. In most patients, genomic DNA was isolated using the Qiagen DNeasy Blood and Tissue Kit and sent frozen to Adaptive Biotechnologies for TCR sequencing. High-throughput TCR-beta CDR3 sequencing of genomic DNA from most patients was performed by Adaptive Biotechnologies. From the authors' description of their analysis: TCR sequencing data were retrieved from Adaptive's ImmunoSEQ software for 15 to 20 patients, whereas a few other patients were processed with MiXCR and VDJtools. CD4 versus CD8 sorting errors were corrected by removing sequences found in both subsets at a frequency ratio below 5:1. CDR3 nucleotide sequences shared by donor and recipient were removed because the origin of these sequences could not be assigned. Alloreactive clones required at least 2-fold expansion over unstimulated cells and minimum CFSE-low frequency of 0.002% (template counts) or 0.001% (read counts). Mappable clones were those detected in sequenced pre-transplant spleen, lymph node, or MLR CFSE-low populations of the donor or recipient. Cumulative frequency of alloreactive clones was calculated as a percentage of all sequences weighted by copy number. TCRdb limited this immuneACCESS table to in-frame rearrangements with V and J called. A share of clones is missing; checked studies link under half to unresolved V genes, and the rest is unexplained. Clone size and the V and J calls come from that table; the DNA yielded D and trimming. The sample profile shows tens of thousands of clones; around 90% of them were found once. The top ten clonotypes cover 2% to 2.5% of the sample.

These data come from a study of graft-versus-host responses after intestinal transplantation (dated by TCRdb to the early 2020s). General notes on the study: The transplants that recipients received were multivisceral, liver-intestinal, or isolated intestinal. Of the roughly 24 intestinal transplant recipients enrolled in the cohort, one of whom was a retransplant, a few patients without pretransplant specimens were excluded. After intestinal transplantation, graft-versus-host and host-versus-graft alloreactive T cell clones in the graft, circulation and bone marrow were tracked using bulk TCR-beta CDR3 sequencing. Every recipient was given anti-thymocyte globulin induction, then maintenance tacrolimus and steroids for roughly three years. Donor T cell macrochimerism was defined as a peak of at least 4% donor T cells among recipient peripheral blood mononuclear cells. Rather than being sequenced by the commercial service, samples from a few later patients were sequenced in-house on an Illumina MiSeq and processed with MiXCR. To identify alloreactive clones, pre-transplant mixed lymphocyte reaction products were sequenced and compared with unstimulated pre-transplant donor and recipient T cells.

Broad study findings and their caveats: The conclusions were limited by the relatively low number and heterogeneity of the intestinal transplant patients. Early after transplant, peak levels of circulating GvH clones were associated with declines in HvG clones. High GvH to HvG T cell clonal ratios were observed in the allografts of patients with donor T cell macrochimerism. GvH clones were detected in recipient bone marrow, and some of these GvH clones were observed earlier in ileal mucosa or blood, consistent with an intestinal mucosal origin.

The sequence is built from TRBV11-2 and TRBJ2-1, with the D call perhaps TRBD1 or TRBD2, as 5 bases match in each case. This sequence was found in a human donor who was the organ donor for an intestinal transplant. The sample here was unstimulated CD4+ T cells sorted from spleen or lymph node cells, taken before transplant. The nucleotides read TGTGCCAGCAGCCCGGGGCCCGACAATGAGCAGTTCTTC. The resulting protein is CASSPGPDNEQFF.